One and the same sample provided the 25 T cell receptor beta chains below, sequenced in a study of early T cells in non-severe SARS-CoV-2 infection. TCRdb called the 5' RACE reads again in MiXCR, with one record for every CDR3 protein. This sample has roughly 80,000 distinct CDR3 sequences; over 12% occur once, and the top ten carry 3%. Sequenced material: whole blood. These receptor sequences come from an adult who was a healthcare worker with PCR-confirmed SARS-CoV-2 infection or an uninfected control (not recorded which).

The chain carries TRBV5-1 and TRBJ2-1, with unresolved D. CDR1 is SGHRS, CDR2 YFSETQ, per germline. V lost 7 bases to trimming and J lost 8 bases, with 13 bases between them. There are 12 residues in the CDR3. CDR3 loop: CASGKEPYEQFF. As DNA, the CDR3 is TGCGCCAGCGGGAAGGAGCCTTATGAGCAGTTCTTC.

This clonotype has just a few counts. The junction departs from the called germline gene at one end, perhaps through a read error. This chain links TRBV7-2 with TRBJ1-3, with 7 bases identical to TRBD1. Germline CDR1 SGHTA, CDR2 FQGNSA. The CDR3 totals 16 residues. The CDR3, as DNA: TGTGCCAGCAGCTTAGGGACAGGACTCTCTGAAAACACCATATATTTT. Its translation is CASSLGTGLSENTIYF.

The rearrangement uses TRBV5-4 and TRBJ2-2, with 10 bases fitting TRBD2. Trimming at V came to 2 bases and at J to 3 bases, leaving 1 base not matched to a gene. The V gene's germline CDR1 is SGHNT and CDR2 YYREEE (reference sequence). This CDR3 has 15 residues. The CDR3 loop reads CASSFTSGDTGELFF. Here the CDR3 DNA reads TGTGCCAGCAGCTTTACTAGCGGGGACACCGGGGAGCTGTTTTTT.

The V and J genes are TRBV29-1 and TRBJ2-7; TRBD2 agrees at 7 bases. From germline, CDR1 is SQVTM and CDR2 ANQGSEA. The CDR3 is 13 residues long. After removal of 7 bases from V and 2 bases from J, the junction contained 8 bases not matched to a gene. CDR3 sequence: CSAFSGGAYEQYF. In DNA, the CDR3 is TGCAGCGCCTTTTCTGGGGGGGCCTACGAGCAGTACTTC.

V and J are TRBV12-3 or TRBV12-4 and TRBJ2-1; 7 bases match TRBD2. The V segment lost 5 bases and the J segment 1 base; nucleotides outside the gene matches: 5. This CDR3 comprises 15 residues. The CDR3, as DNA: TGTGCCAGCAGTCCTCCTAGCGGTTCCTACAATGAGCAGTTCTTC. Translating gives CASSPPSGSYNEQFF.

This clonotype has only a few counts. The rearrangement links TRBV20-1 to TRBJ2-7; TRBD1 is a possible D gene (5 bases). The germline gives CDR1 DFQATT, CDR2 SNEGSKA (reference sequence). The CDR3 loop spans 16 amino acids. Between the trimmed V and J ends, which lost 4 bases and 1 base, there was a span of 20 bases. In nucleotides, the CDR3 is TGCAGTGCTAAGACAGACAGATTCACGAGATCCTACGAGCAGTACTTC. The encoded protein is CSAKTDRFTRSYEQYF.

The chain joins TRBV9 to TRBJ1-4; D not resolved. The V and J ends lost 3 bases and 6 bases respectively, with 15 bases between them. The CDR3 runs 15 residues. CDR1 SGDLS and CDR2 YYNGEE come from the germline V gene. CDR3 nucleotide sequence: TGTGCCAGCAGCGAGACCCCTGGTGAGGATGAAAAACTGTTTTTT. Translation gives CASSETPGEDEKLFF.

Comment on this clonotype: A read error is possible here, since a much larger clone lies one base away. The chain has TRBV11-1 and TRBJ2-3; TRBD1 aligns across 7 bases. The CDR3 consists of 16 residues. Germline V gene lookup returns CDR1 SGHAT and CDR2 FQDESV (reference sequence). The CDR3 DNA sequence: TGTGCCAGCAGCAGCGCCCAGAGGTTAAGGACAGGTACGCAGTATTTT. Residues: CASSSAQRLRTGTQYF.

The chain links TRBV18 to TRBJ1-4; perhaps TRBD1 as D (5 bases). Trimming removed 4 bases at V and 7 bases at J, with 10 bases between. The length of the CDR3 is 13 residues. Germline loops: CDR1 KGHSH, CDR2 LQKENI. DNA of the CDR3: TGTGCCAGCTCACAGGGGCTCGGTGAAAAACTGTTTTTT. It specifies CASSQGLGEKLFF.

In regard to this clonotype: A single base separates this from a much larger clone, so it may be a read error. This chain uses TRBV7-9 with TRBJ1-2; D is uncertain. CDR3 size: 10 residues. CDR1 and CDR2 (germline): SEHNR, FQNEAQ (reference sequence). DNA of the CDR3: TGTGCCAACAGCTTTGGAGGCTACACCTTC. It is translated as CANSFGGYTF.

This clonotype has at least ten counts. The DNA of the CDR3 is TGCGCCAGCAGCTTGGCTTACGGGAGGCCTAACCTCAATGAGCAGTTCTTC. Translation gives CASSLAYGRPNLNEQFF. The rearrangement uses TRBV5-1 and TRBJ2-1, with 7 bases that match TRBD2. CDR3 length: 17 amino acids. Germline loops: CDR1 SGHRS, CDR2 YFSETQ. Trimming cost V 0 bases and J 6 bases; bases outside gene matches: 12.

This clonotype has at least ten counts. This chain connects TRBV28 to TRBJ1-5; D is undetermined. The V gene's germline CDR1 is MDHEN and CDR2 SYDVKM. This CDR3 spans 12 amino acids. V shed 6 bases and J shed 6 bases, with 9 bases lying between them. The DNA of the CDR3 is TGTGCCAGCAGCTCGAACCGTCAGCCCCAGCATTTT. Its protein product is CASSSNRQPQHF.

This clonotype was found many times. The V and J genes are TRBV29-1 and TRBJ1-2; D unresolved. Per the germline V gene, CDR1 is SQVTM and CDR2 is ANQGSEA. The V and J ends lost 2 bases and 2 bases respectively, with 6 bases between them. The CDR3 covers 12 residues. The CDR3 bases are TGCAGCGTTGAAAAGGGCAACTATGGCTACACCTTC. Its protein product is CSVEKGNYGYTF.

This clonotype was observed a handful of times. V usage is TRBV2 and J usage is TRBJ2-7, with D perhaps assigned TRBD1 or TRBD2 (5 bases each). Germline V lookup: CDR1 SNHLY, CDR2 FYNNEI. This CDR3 has 13 amino acids. Trimming left V 10 bases short and J 3 bases short, with 16 bases between. The CDR3 here is CATTPGTGYEQYF. The CDR3 DNA sequence: TGTGCCACCACCCCGGGGACCGGCTACGAGCAGTACTTC.

The CDR3 nucleotides are TGTGCCAGCAGCCAATCTACAGTCTATGGCTACACCTTC. Its protein product is CASSQSTVYGYTF. The chain combines TRBV3-1 with TRBJ1-2; D ambiguous. The CDR3 covers 13 residues. Germline V lookup: CDR1 LGHDT, CDR2 YNNKEL (reference sequence). V was cut by 2 bases and J by 4 bases, with 8 bases left in between.

In this sample, this clonotype turned up a few times. The chain couples TRBV29-1 to TRBJ1-1; 10 bases agree with TRBD1. V lost 6 bases, J lost 1 base, and 5 bases stayed unmatched. Germline-derived CDR1 and CDR2 are SQVTM and ANQGSEA. The CDR3 consists of 14 residues. CDR3 in DNA: TGCAGCGTCGTTCGACAGGGGGCGAACACTGAAGCTTTCTTT. It is translated as CSVVRQGANTEAFF.

The DNA for the CDR3 is TGTGCCAGCAGTCTCCGGGGGGGAGGTAGCTACGAGCAGTACTTC. Translating it yields CASSLRGGGSYEQYF. The chain joins TRBV12-3 or TRBV12-4 to TRBJ2-7; 8 bases match TRBD2. The CDR3 has 15 residues. J lost 3 bases, V lost 5 bases, and 9 bases had no gene match.

The genes are TRBV7-2 and TRBJ2-7; D not resolved. CDR3 length: 14 amino acids. The germline gives CDR1 SGHTA, CDR2 FQGNSA. V lost 5 bases and J lost 0, with 11 bases in between. The CDR3 bases are TGTGCCAGCAGCCCGGAGTTTCGCTCCTACGAGCAGTACTTC. Its translation is CASSPEFRSYEQYF. The full variable domain, rest sourced from reference TRBV7-2 and TRBJ2-7, is GAGVSQSPSNKVTEKGKDVELRCDPISGHTALYWYRQSLGQGLEFLIYFQGNSAPDKSGLPSDRFSAERTGGSVSTLTIQRTQQEDSAVYLCASSPEFRSYEQYFGPGTRLTVT.

The chain employs TRBV20-1 and TRBJ2-1, with a possible D match to TRBD2 (7 bases). The CDR3 consists of 14 residues. Trimming removed 0 bases from V and 7 bases from J, with 13 bases in between. Germline loops: CDR1 DFQATT, CDR2 SNEGSKA (reference sequence). For the CDR3, the DNA is TGCAGTGCTAGAGATAGGGGGGGATGGAATGAGCAGTTCTTC. Translating it yields CSARDRGGWNEQFF.

About this clonotype: Given the absence of the conserved phenylalanine or tryptophan at the CDR3 end, a read error is likely. The chain recombines TRBV6-2 or TRBV6-3 with TRBJ2-1, with 8 bases fitting TRBD2. Germline CDR1 MNHEY, CDR2 SVGEGT. V shed 5 bases, J shed 0 bases, and the junction held 6 bases outside the gene matches. This CDR3 has 16 amino acids. CDR3 in amino acids: CASSPRGGSSYNEQFS. CDR3 bases: TGTGCCAGCAGTCCCCGCGGGGGGAGCTCCTACAATGAGCAGTTCTCC.

The chain links TRBV29-1 to TRBJ2-7, with TRBD1 matching over 8 bases. V lost 6 bases to trimming and J lost 4 bases; unmatched junction nucleotides: 8. The CDR3 sequence is 13 residues long. Germline V lookup: CDR1 SQVTM, CDR2 ANQGSEA. In nucleotides, the CDR3 is TGCAGCGTGGGACAGGCCACGGGGTACGAGCAGTACTTC. Its protein is CSVGQATGYEQYF.

This clonotype appeared many times. V usage is TRBV10-2 and J usage is TRBJ1-1; no clear D. V was cut by 8 bases and J by 5 bases, with 18 bases left in between. This CDR3 spans 14 amino acids. Germline lookup yields CDR1 WSHSY and CDR2 SAAADI. The DNA for the CDR3 is TGCGCCAGCGGCGAAATAGGACTGGAGACTGAAGCTTTCTTT. It is translated as CASGEIGLETEAFF.

The sample holds many counts of this clonotype. V gene TRBV6-2 or TRBV6-3 combines with J gene TRBJ2-5; TRBD1 agrees at 7 bases. Germline CDR1 and CDR2: MNHEY and SVGEGT. The CDR3 loop spans 15 amino acids. The ends lost 4 bases at V and 1 base at J; junction bases unmatched: 6. CDR3 nucleotide sequence: TGTGCCAGCAGTTCCTGGACAGGATCCCAAGAGACCCAGTACTTC. Its translation: CASSSWTGSQETQYF.

The chain links TRBV4-1 to TRBJ1-1; no clear D. The ends were cut back, 0 bases at V and 6 bases at J, with 20 bases in the middle. CDR1 and CDR2 (germline): MGHRA, YSYEKL. The CDR3 totals 17 residues. CDR3 amino acids: CASSQDREGGRFAEAFF. CDR3 nucleotides: TGCGCCAGCAGCCAAGATAGGGAGGGCGGCCGTTTCGCTGAAGCTTTCTTT.

This clonotype was seen at least ten times. The chain links TRBV10-3 to TRBJ1-2, with D perhaps TRBD1 (5 bases). Germline-derived CDR1 and CDR2 are ENHRY and SYGVKD. The V end was cut by 6 bases, the J end by 4 bases, with 18 bases between. This CDR3 is built from 15 residues. CDR3 residues: CAISKGEGEAYGYTF. The CDR3 DNA is TGTGCCATCAGCAAAGGGGAGGGAGAAGCCTATGGCTACACCTTC.